The T cell receptor (beta chain) described here comes from a study of cytomegalovirus exposure and HLA in healthy donors. PCR amplification relied on 60 Vbeta primers (plus 13 Jbeta primers). The protocol was immunoSEQ multiplex PCR, while the TCRdb copy is restricted to in-frame clones and leaves out a portion. The sample includes around 35,000 clones. The germline gives CDR1 MGHRA, CDR2 YSYEKL. The CDR3 loop spans 15 amino acids. The germline V and J ends were trimmed by 2 bases and 6 bases, with 16 bases remaining between them. The donors gave bone marrow, and they were healthy. This clone is called medium-sized based on its frequency.

Sample: PBMCs. V usage is TRBV4-1 and J usage is TRBJ1-2; D perhaps matches TRBD1 (5 bases). The receptor's source is a woman aged 40 to 50 in good health and CMV-seropositive. The CDR3 spells CASSQTPGAGNGYTF. The CDR3 nucleotides read TGCGCCAGCAGCCAAACTCCCGGGGCGGGGAATGGCTACACCTTC.